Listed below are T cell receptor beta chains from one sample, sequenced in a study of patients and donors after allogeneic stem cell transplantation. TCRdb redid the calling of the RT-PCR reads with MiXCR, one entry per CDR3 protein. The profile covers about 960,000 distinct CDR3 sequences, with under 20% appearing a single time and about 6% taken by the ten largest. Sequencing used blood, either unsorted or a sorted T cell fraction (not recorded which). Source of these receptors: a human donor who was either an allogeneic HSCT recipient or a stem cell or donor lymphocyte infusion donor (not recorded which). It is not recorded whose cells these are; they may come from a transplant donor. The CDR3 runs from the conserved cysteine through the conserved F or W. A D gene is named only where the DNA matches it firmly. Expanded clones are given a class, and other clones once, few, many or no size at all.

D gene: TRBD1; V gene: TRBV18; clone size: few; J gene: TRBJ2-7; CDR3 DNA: TGTGCCAGCTCACCCAACAGGGGGAATCCATACGAGCAGTACTTC; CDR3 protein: CASSPNRGNPYEQYF
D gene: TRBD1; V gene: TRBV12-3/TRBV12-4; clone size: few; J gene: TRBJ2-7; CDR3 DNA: TGTGCCAGCAGCTTCCGGGACAGGAGGTACGAGCAGTACTTC; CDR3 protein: CASSFRDRRYEQYF
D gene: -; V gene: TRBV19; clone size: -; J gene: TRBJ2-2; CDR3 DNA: TGTGCCAGTAGTATGACCCCAGCCACCGGGGAGCTGTTTTTT; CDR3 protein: CASSMTPATGELFF
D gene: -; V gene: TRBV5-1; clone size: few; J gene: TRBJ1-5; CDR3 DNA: TGCGCCAGCAGCTTGGCCGAGTCAGGGGAGCCCCAGCATTTT; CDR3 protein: CASSLAESGEPQHF
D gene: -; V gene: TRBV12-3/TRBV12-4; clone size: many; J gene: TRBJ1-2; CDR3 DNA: TGTGCCAGCAGTTTTTTAGGAGGGGCAGGCTATGGCTACACCTTC; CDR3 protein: CASSFLGGAGYGYTF
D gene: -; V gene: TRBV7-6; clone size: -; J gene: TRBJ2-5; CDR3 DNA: TGTGCCAGCAGCTTGACGGGACACCCTCAAGAGACCCAGTACTTC; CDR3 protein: CASSLTGHPQETQYF
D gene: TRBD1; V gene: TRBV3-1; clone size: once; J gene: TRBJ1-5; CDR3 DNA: TGTGCCAGCAGCCAACAACAGGGGCGTGGACAGCCCCAGCATTTT; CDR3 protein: CASSQQQGRGQPQHF
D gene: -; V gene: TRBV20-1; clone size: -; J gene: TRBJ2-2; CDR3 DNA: TGCAGTGCTAAGAGGGGGACCGGGGAGCTGTTTTTT; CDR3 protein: CSAKRGTGELFF
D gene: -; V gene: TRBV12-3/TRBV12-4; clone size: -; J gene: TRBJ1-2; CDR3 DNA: TGTGCCAGCAGTTTAGGGCCAGGGGCCTATGGCTACACCTTC; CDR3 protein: CASSLGPGAYGYTF
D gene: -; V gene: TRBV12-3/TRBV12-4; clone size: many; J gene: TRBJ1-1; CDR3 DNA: TGTGCCAGCAGGTTCGGATCCACTGAAGCTTTCTTT; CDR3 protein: CASRFGSTEAFF
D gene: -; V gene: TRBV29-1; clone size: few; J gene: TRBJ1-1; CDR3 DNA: TGCAGCGTTGCGGGGCGGGGGAACACTGAAGCTTTCTTT; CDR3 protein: CSVAGRGNTEAFF
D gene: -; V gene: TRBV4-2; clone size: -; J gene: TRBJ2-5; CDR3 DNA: TGTGCCAGCAGCCAAGATACCCCAGGCGCACCGGAGACCCAGTACTTC; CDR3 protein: CASSQDTPGAPETQYF
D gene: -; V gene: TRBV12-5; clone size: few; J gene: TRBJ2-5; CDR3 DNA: TGTGCTAGTGGTTTGGGGCAGGGTAAAGGAGAGACCCAGTACTTC; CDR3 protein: CASGLGQGKGETQYF
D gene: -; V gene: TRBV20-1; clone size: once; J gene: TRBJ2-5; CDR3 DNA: TGCAGTGCTAGAGTGGGGGGTTCTGCAGAGACCCAGTACTTC; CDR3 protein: CSARVGGSAETQYF
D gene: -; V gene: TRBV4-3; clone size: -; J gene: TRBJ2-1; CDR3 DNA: TGCGCCAGCAGCCAAGCCGACGGTCGGGATGAGCAGTTCTTC; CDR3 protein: CASSQADGRDEQFF
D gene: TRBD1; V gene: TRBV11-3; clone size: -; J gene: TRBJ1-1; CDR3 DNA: TGTGCCAGCAGCACACAGGGGAAGGACACTGAAGCTTTCTTT; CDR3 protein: CASSTQGKDTEAFF
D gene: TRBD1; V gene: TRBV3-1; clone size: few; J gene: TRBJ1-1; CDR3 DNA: TGTGCCAGCAGCCAAGATCTTGGACAGGGTGTGGTTCTGACTGAAGCTTTCTTT; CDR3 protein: CASSQDLGQGVVLTEAFF
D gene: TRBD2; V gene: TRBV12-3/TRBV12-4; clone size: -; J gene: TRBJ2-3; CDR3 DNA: TGTGCCACTAAACGGGGGGGCTCAGATACGCAGTATTTT; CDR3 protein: CATKRGGSDTQYF
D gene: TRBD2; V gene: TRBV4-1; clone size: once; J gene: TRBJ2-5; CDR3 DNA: TGCGCCAGCAGCCCAACGTTTGCTAGCGGGAGGAGGGAGACCCAGTACTTC; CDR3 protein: CASSPTFASGRRETQYF
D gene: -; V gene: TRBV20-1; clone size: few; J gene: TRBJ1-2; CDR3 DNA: TGCAGTGCTACCGAAGGACAGCCATCTCGCTACACCTTC; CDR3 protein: CSATEGQPSRYTF
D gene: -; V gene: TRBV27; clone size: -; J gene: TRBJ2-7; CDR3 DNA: TGTGCCAGCAGCTGGGAGTCAGGCTACGAGCAGTACTTC; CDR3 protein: CASSWESGYEQYF
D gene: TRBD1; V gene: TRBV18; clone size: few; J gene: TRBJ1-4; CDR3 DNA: TGTGCCAGCTCAGCGGACAGGGGGCTACCAACTAATGAAAAACTGTTTTTT; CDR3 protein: CASSADRGLPTNEKLFF
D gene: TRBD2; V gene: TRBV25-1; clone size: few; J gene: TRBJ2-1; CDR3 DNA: TGTGCCAGCAGTGAAAGTTGGACTAGCGGGAGGTATGAGCAGTTCTTC; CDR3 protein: CASSESWTSGRYEQFF
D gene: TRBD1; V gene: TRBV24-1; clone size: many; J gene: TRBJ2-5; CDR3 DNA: TGTGCCGTAGGGGGCCCGGGACAGGGAGAGACCCAGTACTTC; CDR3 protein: CAVGGPGQGETQYF
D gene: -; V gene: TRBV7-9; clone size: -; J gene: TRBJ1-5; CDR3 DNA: TGTGCCAGCAGCCTGGGAAGCGGGCTTGGCAATCAGCCCCAGCATTTT; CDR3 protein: CASSLGSGLGNQPQHF
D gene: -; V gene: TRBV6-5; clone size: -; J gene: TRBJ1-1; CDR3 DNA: TGTGCCAGCAGTTACTCGCCCAGCCTGGCGAACACTGAAGCTTTCTTT; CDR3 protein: CASSYSPSLANTEAFF
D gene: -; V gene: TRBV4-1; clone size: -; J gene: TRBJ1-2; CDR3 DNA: TGCGCCAGCAGCCAAGAGCGGGTCCGGGGCTACACCTTC; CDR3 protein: CASSQERVRGYTF
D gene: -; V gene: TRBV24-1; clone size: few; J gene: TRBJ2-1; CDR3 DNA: TGTGCCACCAGTGCGGTCAGGGGTGCTGAGCAGTTCTTC; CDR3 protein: CATSAVRGAEQFF
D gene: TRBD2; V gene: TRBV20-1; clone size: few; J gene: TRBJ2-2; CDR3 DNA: TGCAGTGCCCCCCCCGCTGCCAGCGGGACTACCGGGGAGCTGTTTTTT; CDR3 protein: CSAPPAASGTTGELFF
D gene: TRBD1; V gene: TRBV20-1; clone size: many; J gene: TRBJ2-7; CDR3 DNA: TGCAGTGCTAGAGAGTTCCCCTCGGGACAGGGATTCTTC; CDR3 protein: CSAREFPSGQGFF
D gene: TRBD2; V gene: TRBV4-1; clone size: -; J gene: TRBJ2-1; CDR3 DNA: TGCGCCAGCAGCCAAGCGACTAGCGGTTACAATGAGCAGTTCTTC; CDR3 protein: CASSQATSGYNEQFF
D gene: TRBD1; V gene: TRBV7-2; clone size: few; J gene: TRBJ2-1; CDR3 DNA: TGTGCCAGCAGCTTTAATCCAGGGGGCTATGAGCAGTTCTTC; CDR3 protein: CASSFNPGGYEQFF
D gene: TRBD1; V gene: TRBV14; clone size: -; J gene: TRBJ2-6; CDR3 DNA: TGTGCCAGCAGCCAAAGCCCGCGACAGGGCAGAAGCTCTGGGGCCAACGTCCTGACTTTC; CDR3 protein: CASSQSPRQGRSSGANVLTF
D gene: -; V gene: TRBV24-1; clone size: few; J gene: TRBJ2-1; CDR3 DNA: TGTGCCACCAGCCAACAGGGCCGACAAAAAAGCTACAATGAGCAGTTCTTC; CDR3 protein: CATSQQGRQKSYNEQFF
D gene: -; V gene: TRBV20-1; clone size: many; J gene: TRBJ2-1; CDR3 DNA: TGCAGTGCAAGGACAGTCAATGAGCAGTTCTTC; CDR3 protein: CSARTVNEQFF
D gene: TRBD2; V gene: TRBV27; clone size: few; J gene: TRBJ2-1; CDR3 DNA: TGTGCCAGCAGTACACAACTAGCGGGGGGGCGATCCTACAATGAGCAGTTCTTC; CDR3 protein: CASSTQLAGGRSYNEQFF
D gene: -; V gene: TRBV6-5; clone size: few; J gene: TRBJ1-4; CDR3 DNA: TGTGCCAGCGGTTTACGAGGAAAACTGTTTTTT; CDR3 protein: CASGLRGKLFF
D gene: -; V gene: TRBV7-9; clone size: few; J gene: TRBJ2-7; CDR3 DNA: TGTGCCAGCAGCATACTAGGGGTCCACGAGCAGTACTTC; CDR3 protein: CASSILGVHEQYF
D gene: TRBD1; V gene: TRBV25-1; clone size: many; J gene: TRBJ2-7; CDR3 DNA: TGTGCCAGCAGTGAATACCTGGGGACAGGGGTTTACGAGCAGTACTTC; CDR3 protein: CASSEYLGTGVYEQYF
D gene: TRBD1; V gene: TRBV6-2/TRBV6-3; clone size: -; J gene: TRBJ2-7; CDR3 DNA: TGTGCCAGCAGCCGAGTCACAGGGGCGCACGAGCAGTACTTC; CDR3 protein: CASSRVTGAHEQYF
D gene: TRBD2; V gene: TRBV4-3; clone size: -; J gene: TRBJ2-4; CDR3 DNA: TGCGCCAGCAGCCAAGCCACCTCTAGCGGGGGCAACATAGCCAAAAACATTCAGTACTTC; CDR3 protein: CASSQATSSGGNIAKNIQYF
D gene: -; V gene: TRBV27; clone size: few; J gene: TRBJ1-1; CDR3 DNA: TGTGCCAGCGGAACCCGGACGAAGGAAGCTTTCTTT; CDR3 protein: CASGTRTKEAFF
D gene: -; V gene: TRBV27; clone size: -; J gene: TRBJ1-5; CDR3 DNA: TGTGCCAGCAGGAACAGGGACAATCAGCCCCAGCATTTT; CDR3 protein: CASRNRDNQPQHF
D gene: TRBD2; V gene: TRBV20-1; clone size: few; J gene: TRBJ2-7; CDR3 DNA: TGCAGTGCTAGCAAACTAGCGGGAGAGTACGAGCAGTACTTC; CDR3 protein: CSASKLAGEYEQYF
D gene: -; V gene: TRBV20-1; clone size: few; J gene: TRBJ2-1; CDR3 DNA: TGCAGTGCTTGGACCAGCCAGCAGTTCTTC; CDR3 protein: CSAWTSQQFF
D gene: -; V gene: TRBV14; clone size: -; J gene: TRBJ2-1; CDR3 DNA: TGTGCCAGCAGCCGAATAGACCGTTACAATGAGCAGTTCTTC; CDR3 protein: CASSRIDRYNEQFF
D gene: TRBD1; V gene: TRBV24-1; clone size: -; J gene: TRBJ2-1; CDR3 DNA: TGTGCCACCAGTGACCGGACAGGGCGCAATGAGCAGTTCTTC; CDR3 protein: CATSDRTGRNEQFF
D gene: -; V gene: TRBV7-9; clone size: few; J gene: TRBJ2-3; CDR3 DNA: TGTGCCAGCAGCCCTGCCGCGTATACGCAGTATTTT; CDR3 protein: CASSPAAYTQYF
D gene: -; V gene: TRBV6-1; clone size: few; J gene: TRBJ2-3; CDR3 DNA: TGTGCCAGCGTTTCAGGCGGGGCGGGCACAGATACGCAGTATTTT; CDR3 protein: CASVSGGAGTDTQYF
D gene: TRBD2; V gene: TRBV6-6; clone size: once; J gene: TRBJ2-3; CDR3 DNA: TGTGCCAGCAGTTCCCAGGGCGGGGGGGCCATGTATTTT; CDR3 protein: CASSSQGGGAMYF
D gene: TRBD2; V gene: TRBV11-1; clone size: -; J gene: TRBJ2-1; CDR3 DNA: TGTGCCAGCAGCTTGACTATACCGCCGCCTAGCGGGGGTATCCATGAGCAGTTCTTC; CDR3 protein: CASSLTIPPPSGGIHEQFF
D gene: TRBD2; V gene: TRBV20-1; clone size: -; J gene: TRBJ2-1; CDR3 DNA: TGCAGTGCTAGAGATCGGCTAGCGGGAGGAATGCGATACAATGAGCAGTTCTTC; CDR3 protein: CSARDRLAGGMRYNEQFF
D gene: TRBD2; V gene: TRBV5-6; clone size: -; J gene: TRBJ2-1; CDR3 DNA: TGTGCCAGCAGCTTGAGCATCGCGAGCGGGGTTTTCAATGAGCAGTTCTTC; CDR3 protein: CASSLSIASGVFNEQFF
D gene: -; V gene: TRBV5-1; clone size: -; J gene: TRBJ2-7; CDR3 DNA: TGCGCCAGCAGCCCCGGCGGGTACTACGAGCAGTACTTC; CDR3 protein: CASSPGGYYEQYF
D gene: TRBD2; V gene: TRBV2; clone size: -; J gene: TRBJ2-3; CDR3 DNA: TGTGCCAGCAGTGAACAAGGGGCCCAGCGGGGAGATACGCAGTATTTT; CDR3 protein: CASSEQGAQRGDTQYF
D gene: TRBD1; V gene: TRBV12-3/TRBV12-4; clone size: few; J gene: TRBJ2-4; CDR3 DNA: TGTGCCAGCAGTCCCGACTTTGAGGGGGCGGTGGCCAAAAACATTCAGTACTTC; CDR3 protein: CASSPDFEGAVAKNIQYF
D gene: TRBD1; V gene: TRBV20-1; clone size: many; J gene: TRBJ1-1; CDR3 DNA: TGCAGTGCTCCCCGGACAGGGAAAGTTGCAGCGTTT; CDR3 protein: CSAPRTGKVAAF
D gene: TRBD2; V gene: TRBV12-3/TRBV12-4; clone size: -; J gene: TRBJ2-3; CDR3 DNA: TGTGCCAGCAGGGGACTAGCCTGGGGCACAGATACGCAGTATTTT; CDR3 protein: CASRGLAWGTDTQYF